This T cell receptor (beta chain) emerged from a study of vaccination and CD4 T cells after COVID-19. Whole-study context: Convalescent donors totaled six males and four females, including two who were Hispanic.

The Oncomine TCR Beta short-read assay generated sequence data from the DNA of cultured CD4+ T cells. TCRdb recomputed calls from the PCR reads with MiXCR, one row per CDR3 protein. Among nearly 20,000 distinct CDR3 sequences, 40% to 55% were seen once, and the ten largest hold less than 3.5%. Described treatment: roughly 10-day PBMC culture with coronavirus spike peptide pools or control peptides (ViraFEST assay). This clonotype occurred a few times. Its antigen remains unidentified. Trimming removed 2 bases from V and 2 bases from J, with 10 bases in between. Germline loops: CDR1 MDHEN, CDR2 SYDVKM. The CDR3 loop spans 15 amino acids.

J is TRBJ1-5 and V is TRBV28, with D unresolved. The sequenced sample was CD4+ T cells from blood, cultured in vitro, obtained after SARS-CoV-2 vaccination. This TCR derives from a human donor who had recovered from COVID-19. The chain's CDR3 is CASSLGVGGNQPQHF. The CDR3 nucleotides are TGTGCCAGCAGTTTAGGTGTCGGGGGCAATCAGCCCCAGCATTTT.